The present TCR beta chain was sequenced within a study of control samples from healthy donors and cancer patients. Here immunoSEQ multiplex PCR was the method, and the copy in TCRdb shows in-frame clones only, minus some. In the table there are 55,000 to 80,000 clones, roughly 89% of which are singletons. The CDR3 is made up of 15 amino acids. CDR1 is MNHEY and CDR2 is SVGEGT in the germline V gene. The ends were cut back, 6 bases at V and 8 bases at J, with 20 bases in the middle. This receptor was taken from a man in his fifties or sixties with colorectal cancer. The sample was PBMCs. V usage is TRBV6-2 or TRBV6-3 and J usage is TRBJ2-1; D unresolved. The CDR3 loop is CASSPVSIAGDEQFF. CDR3 bases: TGTGCCAGCAGCCCTGTTTCTATAGCCGGAGATGAGCAGTTCTTC.